Sequencing of this T cell receptor beta chain was carried out in a study of persistence of HIV-infected CD4 T cells. Remarks on this clone: Antigen: not known.

Study-level findings and limits: Within sorted populations, more oligoclonal TCRs accompanied more oligoclonal proviruses. CMV- and Gag-responding cells had lower TCRbeta richness than CD3/CD28-responding cells.

The libraries were made with immunoSEQ version 4 in survey mode. Clones were sequenced by immunoSEQ multiplex PCR, and TCRdb holds only the in-frame ones, with some missing. Here the sample spans 20,000 to 25,000 clones, approximately 79% being singletons. The CDR3 sequence is 15 residues long. CDR1 is ENHRY and CDR2 is SYGVKD in the germline V gene. The junction had 8 bases not matched to a gene; V was cut back by 4 bases and J by 7 bases. The stimulus was an HIV-1 Gag 15-mer peptide pool, roughly 1 ug/peptide/mL. Sorting selected CD4+ T cells upregulating both CD40 ligand and CD69. Donors had CD4+ T cell counts above 400 cells/uL and were CMV-seropositive.

The receptor's source is an adult man with HIV who was CMV-seropositive. Sequencing used CD4+ T cells sorted from PBMCs after approximately 19-hour stimulation, obtained from a patient who received antiretroviral therapy. V is TRBV10-3 and J is TRBJ2-1, with 9 bases matching TRBD1. This CDR3 reads CAISGGGQGVNEQFF. For the CDR3, the DNA is TGTGCCATCAGTGGGGGGGGACAGGGCGTGAATGAGCAGTTCTTC.